The clone carrying this TCR beta chain was counted a single time. These data come from a study of shared clonotypes between healthy human individuals. Generated by immunoSEQ multiplex PCR, the TCRdb table keeps only in-frame clones and is missing some. The sample records over a million clones, about four fifths being singletons. Germline lookup yields CDR1 MNHEY and CDR2 SVGAGI. The CDR3 runs 13 residues. Trimming removed 6 bases at V and 2 bases at J, with 10 bases between. CD4+ cell separation produced CD45RA+ naive and CD45RA-negative memory subsets. The chain recombines TRBV6-5 with TRBJ1-2, with D possibly matching TRBD1 (6 bases). The source is a man between 18 and 29 years old in good health. Some clones in this sample may be carry-over from other donors' samples. The source material was memory CD4+ T cells from PBMCs. Subset: CD45RA-negative fraction. Written as DNA, the CDR3 is TGTGCCAGCAGCTCACAGGGAAACTATGGCTACACCTTC. It is translated as CASSSQGNYGYTF.